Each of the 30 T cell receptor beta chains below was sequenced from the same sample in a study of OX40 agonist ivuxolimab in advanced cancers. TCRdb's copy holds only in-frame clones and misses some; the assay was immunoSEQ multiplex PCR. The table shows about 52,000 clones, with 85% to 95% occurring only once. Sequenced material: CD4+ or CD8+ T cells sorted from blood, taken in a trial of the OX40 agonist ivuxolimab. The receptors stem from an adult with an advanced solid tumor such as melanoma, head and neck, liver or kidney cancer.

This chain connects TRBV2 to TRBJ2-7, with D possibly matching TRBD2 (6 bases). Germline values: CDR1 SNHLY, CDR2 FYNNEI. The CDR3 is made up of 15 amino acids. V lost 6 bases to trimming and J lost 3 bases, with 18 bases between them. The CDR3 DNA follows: TGTGCCAGCAGGGTACTAGGAGGGGCCCTCTACGAGCAGTACTTC. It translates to CASRVLGGALYEQYF. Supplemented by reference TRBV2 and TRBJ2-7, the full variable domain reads EPEVTQTPSHQVTQMGQEVILRCVPISNHLYFYWYRQILGQKVEFLVSFYNNEISEKSEIFDDQFSVERPDGSNFTLKIRSTKLEDSAMYFCASRVLGGALYEQYFGPGTRLTVT.

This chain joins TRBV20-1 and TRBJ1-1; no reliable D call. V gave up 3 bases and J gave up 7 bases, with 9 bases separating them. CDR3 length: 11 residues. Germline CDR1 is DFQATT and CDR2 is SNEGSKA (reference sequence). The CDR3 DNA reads TGCAGTGCTAGCTGGGGAGTTGAAGCTTTCTTT. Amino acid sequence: CSASWGVEAFF.

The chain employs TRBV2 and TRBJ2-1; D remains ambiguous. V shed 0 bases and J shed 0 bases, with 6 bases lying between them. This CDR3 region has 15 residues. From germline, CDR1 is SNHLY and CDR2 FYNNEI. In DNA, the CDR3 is TGTGCCAGCAGTGAAGCAGCAAGCTCCTACAATGAGCAGTTCTTC. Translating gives CASSEAASSYNEQFF. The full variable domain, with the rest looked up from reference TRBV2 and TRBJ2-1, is EPEVTQTPSHQVTQMGQEVILRCVPISNHLYFYWYRQILGQKVEFLVSFYNNEISEKSEIFDDQFSVERPDGSNFTLKIRSTKLEDSAMYFCASSEAASSYNEQFFGPGTRLTVL.

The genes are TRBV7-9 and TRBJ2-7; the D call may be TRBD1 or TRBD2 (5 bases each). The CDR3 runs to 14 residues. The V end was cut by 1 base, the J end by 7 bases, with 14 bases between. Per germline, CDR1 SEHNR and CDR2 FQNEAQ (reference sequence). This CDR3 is CASSLGISWGEQYF. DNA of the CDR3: TGTGCCAGCAGCTTAGGGATATCCTGGGGGGAGCAGTACTTC.

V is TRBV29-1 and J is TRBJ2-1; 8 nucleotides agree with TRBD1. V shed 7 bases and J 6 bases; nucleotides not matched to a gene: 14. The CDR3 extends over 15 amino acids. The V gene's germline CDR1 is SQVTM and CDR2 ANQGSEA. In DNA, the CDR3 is TGCAGCGCCTATGGAGGGACAGGCGACTTCAATGAGCAGTTCTTC. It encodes CSAYGGTGDFNEQFF.

CDR3 nucleotide sequence: TGTGCCAGTAGTTCTTTCAACGGAGACTCCTACGAGCAGTACTTC. Translating gives CASSSFNGDSYEQYF. The chain recombines TRBV19 with TRBJ2-7; unclear D gene. This CDR3 spans 15 amino acids. V was trimmed by 5 bases and J by 0 bases, leaving 14 bases between them. CDR1 and CDR2 (germline): LNHDA, SQIVND (reference sequence).

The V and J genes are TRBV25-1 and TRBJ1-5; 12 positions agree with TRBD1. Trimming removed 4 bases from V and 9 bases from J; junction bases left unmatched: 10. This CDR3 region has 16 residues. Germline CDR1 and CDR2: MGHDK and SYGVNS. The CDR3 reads CASSGLGTGGGGPQHF. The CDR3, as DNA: TGTGCCAGCAGTGGCCTAGGGACAGGGGGCGGAGGGCCCCAGCATTTT.

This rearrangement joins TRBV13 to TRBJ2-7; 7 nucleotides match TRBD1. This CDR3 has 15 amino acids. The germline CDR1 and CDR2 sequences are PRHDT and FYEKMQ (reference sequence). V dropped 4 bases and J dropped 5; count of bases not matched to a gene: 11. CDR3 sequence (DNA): TGTGCCAGCAGCTGGGACAGCCTTCCTTTGGACGAGCAGTACTTC. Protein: CASSWDSLPLDEQYF.

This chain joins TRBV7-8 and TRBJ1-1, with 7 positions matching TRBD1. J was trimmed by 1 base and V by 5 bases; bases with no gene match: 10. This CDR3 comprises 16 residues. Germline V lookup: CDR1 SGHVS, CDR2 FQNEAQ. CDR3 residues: CASSISGTATNTEAFF. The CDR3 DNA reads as TGTGCCAGCAGCATCTCCGGGACAGCCACGAACACTGAAGCTTTCTTT.

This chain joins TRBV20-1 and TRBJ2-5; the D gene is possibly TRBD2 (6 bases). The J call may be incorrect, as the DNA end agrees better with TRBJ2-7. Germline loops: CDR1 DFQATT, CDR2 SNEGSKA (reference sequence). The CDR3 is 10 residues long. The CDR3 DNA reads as TGCAGCGGCGGGGACTACGAGCAGTACTTC. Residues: CSGGDYEQYF.

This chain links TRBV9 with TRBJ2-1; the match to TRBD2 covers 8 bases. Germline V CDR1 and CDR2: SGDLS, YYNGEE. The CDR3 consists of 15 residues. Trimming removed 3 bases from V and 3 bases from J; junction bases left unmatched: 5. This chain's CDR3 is CASSELAANYNEQFF. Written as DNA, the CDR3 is TGTGCCAGCAGCGAACTAGCGGCTAACTACAATGAGCAGTTCTTC. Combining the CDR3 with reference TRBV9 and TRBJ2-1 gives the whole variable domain DSGVTQTPKHLITATGQRVTLRCSPRSGDLSVYWYQQSLDQGLQFLIQYYNGEERAKGNILERFSAQQFPDLHSELNLSSLELGDSALYFCASSELAANYNEQFFGPGTRLTVL.

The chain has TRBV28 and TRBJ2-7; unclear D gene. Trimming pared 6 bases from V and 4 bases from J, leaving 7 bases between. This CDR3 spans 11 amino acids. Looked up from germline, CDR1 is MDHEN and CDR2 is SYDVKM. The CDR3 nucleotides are TGTGCCAGCAGATCACTTTACGAGCAGTACTTC. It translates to CASRSLYEQYF.

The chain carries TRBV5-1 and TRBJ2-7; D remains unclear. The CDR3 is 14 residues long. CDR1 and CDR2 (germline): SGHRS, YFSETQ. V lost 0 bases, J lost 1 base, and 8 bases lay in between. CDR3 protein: CASSLVGGSYEQYF. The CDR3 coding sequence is TGCGCCAGCAGCTTGGTCGGCGGATCCTACGAGCAGTACTTC.

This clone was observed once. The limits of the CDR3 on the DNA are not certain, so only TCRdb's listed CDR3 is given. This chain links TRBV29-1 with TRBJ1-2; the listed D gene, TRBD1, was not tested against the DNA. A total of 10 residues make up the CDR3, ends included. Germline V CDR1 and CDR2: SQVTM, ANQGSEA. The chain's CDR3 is CSVGQGTTTF.

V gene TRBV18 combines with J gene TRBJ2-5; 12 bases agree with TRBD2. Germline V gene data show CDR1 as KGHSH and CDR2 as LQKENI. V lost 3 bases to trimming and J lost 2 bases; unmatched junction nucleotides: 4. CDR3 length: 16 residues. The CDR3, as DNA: TGTGCCAGCTCACCCCCGGGACTAGCGGGTCAAGAGACCCAGTACTTC. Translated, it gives CASSPPGLAGQETQYF.

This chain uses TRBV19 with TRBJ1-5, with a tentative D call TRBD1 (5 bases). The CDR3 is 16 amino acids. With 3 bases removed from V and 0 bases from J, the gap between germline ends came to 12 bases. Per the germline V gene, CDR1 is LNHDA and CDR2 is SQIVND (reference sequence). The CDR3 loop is CASSILRGNSNQPQHF. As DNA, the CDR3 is TGTGCCAGTAGTATTCTCCGGGGGAATAGCAATCAGCCCCAGCATTTT.

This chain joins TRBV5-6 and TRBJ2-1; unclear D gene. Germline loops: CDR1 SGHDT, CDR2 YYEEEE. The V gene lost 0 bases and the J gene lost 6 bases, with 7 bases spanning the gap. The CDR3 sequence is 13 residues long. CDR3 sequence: CASSLGPGNEQFF. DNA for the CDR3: TGTGCCAGCAGCTTGGGACCGGGCAATGAGCAGTTCTTC.

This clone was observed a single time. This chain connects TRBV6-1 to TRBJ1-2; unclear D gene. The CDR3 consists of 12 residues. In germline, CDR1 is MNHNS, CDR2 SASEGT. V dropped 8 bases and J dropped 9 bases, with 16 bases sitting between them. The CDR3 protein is CASGQDLFRYTF. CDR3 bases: TGTGCCAGCGGCCAAGACCTCTTTCGCTACACCTTC.

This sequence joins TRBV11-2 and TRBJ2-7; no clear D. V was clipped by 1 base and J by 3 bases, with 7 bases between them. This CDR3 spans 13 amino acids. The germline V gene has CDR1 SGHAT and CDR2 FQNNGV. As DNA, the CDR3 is TGTGCCAGCAGCTTAGGGCTACTCTACGAGCAGTACTTC. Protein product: CASSLGLLYEQYF. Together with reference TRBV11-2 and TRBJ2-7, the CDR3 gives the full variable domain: EAGVAQSPRYKIIEKRQSVAFWCNPISGHATLYWYQQILGQGPKLLIQFQNNGVVDDSQLPKDRFSAERLKGVDSTLKIQPAKLEDSAVYLCASSLGLLYEQYFGPGTRLTVT.

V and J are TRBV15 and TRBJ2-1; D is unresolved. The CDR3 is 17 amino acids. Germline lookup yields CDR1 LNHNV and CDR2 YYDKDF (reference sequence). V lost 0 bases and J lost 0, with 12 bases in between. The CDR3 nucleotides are TGTGCCACCAGCAGAGATGGCCTGGCGAGCTCCTACAATGAGCAGTTCTTC. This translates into CATSRDGLASSYNEQFF.

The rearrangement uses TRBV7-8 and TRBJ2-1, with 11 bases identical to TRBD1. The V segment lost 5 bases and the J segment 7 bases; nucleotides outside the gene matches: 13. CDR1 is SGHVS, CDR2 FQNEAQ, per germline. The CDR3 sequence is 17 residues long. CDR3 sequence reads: CASSRDPPGQGGNEQFF. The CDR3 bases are TGTGCCAGCAGCCGAGACCCTCCGGGACAGGGGGGAAATGAGCAGTTCTTC.

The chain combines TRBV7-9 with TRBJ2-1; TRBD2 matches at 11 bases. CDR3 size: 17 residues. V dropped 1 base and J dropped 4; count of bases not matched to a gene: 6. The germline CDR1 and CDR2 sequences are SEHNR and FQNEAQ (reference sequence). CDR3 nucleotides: TGTGCCAGCAGCTTAGGATTAGCGGGAGGGCCTTACAATGAGCAGTTCTTC. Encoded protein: CASSLGLAGGPYNEQFF.

CDR3 amino acids: CATSRAVSSTDTQYF. DNA for the CDR3: TGTGCCACCAGCAGAGCGGTCTCTAGCACAGATACGCAGTATTTT. This sequence joins TRBV15 and TRBJ2-3; D unclear. Looked up from germline, CDR1 is LNHNV and CDR2 is YYDKDF (reference sequence). The CDR3 has 15 residues. V was trimmed by 1 base and J by 0 bases, leaving 8 bases between them.

CDR3 coding DNA: TGTGCCAGCAGCTTAGATCTTCGGAACTCTAGGTACACAGATACGCAGTATTTT. Translation gives CASSLDLRNSRYTDTQYF. The chain is built from TRBV11-2 and TRBJ2-3; D ambiguous. The CDR3 totals 18 residues. V was shortened by 0 bases and J by 2 bases, with 18 bases between the two germline ends. The V gene's germline CDR1 is SGHAT and CDR2 FQNNGV.

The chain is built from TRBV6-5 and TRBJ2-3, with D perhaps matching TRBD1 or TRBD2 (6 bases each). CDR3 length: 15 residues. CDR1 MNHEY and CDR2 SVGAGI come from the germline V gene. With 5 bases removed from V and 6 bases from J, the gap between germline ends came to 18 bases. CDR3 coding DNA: TGTGCCAGCAGTCTCCGGGAGAGGGGGAGGGATACGCAGTATTTT. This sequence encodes CASSLRERGRDTQYF.

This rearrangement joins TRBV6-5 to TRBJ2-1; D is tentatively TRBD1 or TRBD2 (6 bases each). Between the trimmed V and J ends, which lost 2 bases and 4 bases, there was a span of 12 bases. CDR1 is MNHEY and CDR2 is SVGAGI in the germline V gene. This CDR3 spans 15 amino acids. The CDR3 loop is CASSYGTGRYNEQFF. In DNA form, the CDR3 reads TGTGCCAGCAGTTACGGAACAGGGAGGTACAATGAGCAGTTCTTC.

The CDR3 nucleotides read TGTGCCAGCAGTCATAGCGGGAGTATCTATGAGCAGTTCTTC. Amino acids: CASSHSGSIYEQFF. The V call is TRBV11-1, the J call TRBJ2-1; 9 nucleotides line up with TRBD2. This CDR3 comprises 14 residues. Looked up from germline, CDR1 is SGHAT and CDR2 is FQDESV (reference sequence). V was clipped by 6 bases and J by 8 bases; unmatched bases: 8.

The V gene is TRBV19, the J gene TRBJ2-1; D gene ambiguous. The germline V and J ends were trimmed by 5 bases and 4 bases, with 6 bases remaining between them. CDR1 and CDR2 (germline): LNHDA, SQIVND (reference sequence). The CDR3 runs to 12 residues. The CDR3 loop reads CASSAWYNEQFF. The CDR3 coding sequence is TGTGCCAGTAGTGCCTGGTACAATGAGCAGTTCTTC. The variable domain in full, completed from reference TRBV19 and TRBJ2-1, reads DGGITQSPKYLFRKEGQNVTLSCEQNLNHDAMYWYRQDPGQGLRLIYYSQIVNDFQKGDIAEGYSVSREKKESFPLTVTSAQKNPTAFYLCASSAWYNEQFFGPGTRLTVL.

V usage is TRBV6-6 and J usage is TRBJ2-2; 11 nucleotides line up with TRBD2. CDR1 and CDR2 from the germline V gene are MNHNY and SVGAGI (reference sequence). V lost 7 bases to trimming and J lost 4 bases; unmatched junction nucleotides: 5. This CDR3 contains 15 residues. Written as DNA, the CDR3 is TGTGCCAGCACCCCCCTAGCGGGAGGCACCGGGGAGCTGTTTTTT. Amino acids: CASTPLAGGTGELFF.

The CDR3 protein is CASSPPARGPQETQYF. DNA of the CDR3: TGTGCCAGCTCACCACCTGCCAGGGGCCCCCAAGAGACCCAGTACTTC. The chain combines TRBV18 with TRBJ2-5; a weak D match, TRBD1 (6 bases). Deletions cut 0 bases from V and 1 base from J, with 12 bases between. In germline, CDR1 is KGHSH, CDR2 LQKENI. The CDR3 runs 16 residues.